The clone carrying this T cell receptor (beta chain) was counted only a few times. The antigen is unknown. This sample was included in a study of response to subunit inactivated influenza vaccine. General study results and limits: That few new T cells are recruited by each seasonal influenza vaccination was the authors' suggestion.

CDR1 and CDR2 from the germline V gene are SGHDT and YYEEEE. V was clipped by 1 base and J by 0 bases, with 16 bases between them. The CDR3 is 17 amino acids. TCRdb reprocessed the RT-PCR reads with MiXCR, giving one entry per CDR3 protein. The sample yields more than 700,000 distinct CDR3 sequences, 21% seen once. The TCR originated in a middle-aged man who received an inactivated influenza vaccine. The sequencing here drew on PBMCs from blood, taken 5 to 6 days after vaccination. This chain uses TRBV5-6 with TRBJ2-5; D is uncertain. The CDR3 protein is CASSLNFFLEYQETQYF. The CDR3, as DNA: TGTGCCAGCAGCTTGAATTTCTTTTTGGAGTACCAAGAGACCCAGTACTTC. The full variable domain, rest sourced from reference TRBV5-6 and TRBJ2-5, is DAGVTQSPTHLIKTRGQQVTLRCSPKSGHDTVSWYQQALGQGPQFIFQYYEEEERQRGNFPDRFSGHQFPNYSSELNVNALLLGDSALYLCASSLNFFLEYQETQYFGPGTRLLVL.